The clone carrying this T cell receptor beta chain was seen more than once but under ten times. What it recognizes is unknown. Clones were sequenced by immunoSEQ multiplex PCR, and TCRdb holds only the in-frame ones, with some missing. Of nearly 70,000 clones listed, over 80% are singletons. The entry originates in a study of early stage breast cancer tumors. Study details: Twelve of the 16 invasive tumors were ER+, PR+ and HER2-. Findings and limits, study-wide: Commonly generated sequences made up most enriched TCRB sequences shared between patients. In about 90% of the 16 patients, blood comparison separated tumor from normal breast.

V lost 5 bases to trimming and J lost 4 bases, with 17 bases between them. The CDR3 length is 15 residues. The V gene's germline CDR1 is MDHEN and CDR2 SYDVKM. Sequenced sample: blood. This clonotype originated in a person aged 35 to 50 with breast cancer. The chain carries TRBV28 and TRBJ1-2, with a tentative D call TRBD1 (5 bases). Here the CDR3 reads CASSVEDWTPYGYTF. The CDR3 bases are TGTGCCAGCAGTGTTGAAGATTGGACACCCTATGGCTACACCTTC.